What follows is one T cell receptor beta chain and its context. Antigen unknown. The study amplified TCR beta CDR3 regions using RNA transcripts. The workflow started with a first-round RT-PCR run with HTBI primers and then moved on to a second-round multiplex PCR. TCRdb re-called the multiplex PCR reads through MiXCR, storing one row per CDR3 protein. The sample contains roughly 1.1 million distinct CDR3 sequences, about two fifths of which appear only once. The sample originates from a study of Graves' ophthalmopathy and Graves' hyperthyroidism. The wider study: Stable hyperthyroidism meant no ophthalmopathy within 18 months of follow-up.

V was pared by 6 bases and J by 4 bases, with 10 bases between. There are 13 residues in the CDR3. Germline CDR1 reads ENHRY; CDR2 reads SYGVKD. Points from the study as a whole: The model flagged ophthalmopathy progression at roughly 70% sensitivity and about 72% specificity. An approximately 82% specificity and roughly 90% sensitivity were achieved by a 13-signature model that separated ophthalmopathy from stable hyperthyroidism.

Other autoimmune disease, uncontrolled infection, pregnancy and lactation led to exclusion. The gene calls are TRBV10-3 and TRBJ1-5; D not resolved. This TCR was recovered from an adult man with Graves' hyperthyroidism. What was sequenced was peripheral blood or thyroid tissue (not recorded which). The CDR3 protein is CAISYGSNQPQHF. CDR3 nucleotide sequence: TGTGCCATCAGCTATGGGAGTAATCAGCCCCAGCATTTT.